Below, 27 T cell receptor beta chains from the same sample are listed, as sequenced in a study of cytomegalovirus exposure and HLA in healthy donors. The study ran its PCR with 60 Vbeta and 13 Jbeta primers. Only in-frame clones appear in the TCRdb table, and some are missing; sequencing was by immunoSEQ multiplex PCR. The repertoire holds around 170,000 clones, more than 65% seen once, with 3.5% to 4% in the top ten. Sequencing used PBMCs. The source of these receptors is a man aged 50 or older in good health and CMV-seronegative.

This clone appeared a single time. V gene TRBV2 combines with J gene TRBJ2-3; 7 bases line up with TRBD1. After removal of 8 bases from V and 2 bases from J, the junction contained 7 bases not matched to a gene. Germline V gene sequence: CDR1 SNHLY, CDR2 FYNNEI. The CDR3 runs to 14 residues. In DNA form, the CDR3 reads TGTGCCAGCCGGACAGGAGCCCTCACAGATACGCAGTATTTT. Its translation: CASRTGALTDTQYF.

The gene calls are TRBV5-1 and TRBJ2-3; no firm D call. The CDR3 extends over 11 amino acids. V lost 4 bases and J 2 bases, leaving 2 bases between the germline ends. Germline loops: CDR1 SGHRS, CDR2 YFSETQ. Here the CDR3 reads CASSLTDTQYF. The CDR3 DNA sequence: TGCGCCAGCAGCCTCACAGATACGCAGTATTTT.

As to this clone: Other DNA sequences of this sample code for an identical CDR3. This chain links TRBV6-1 with TRBJ2-7, with TRBD1 matching over 8 bases. The trim removed 1 base at V and 2 bases at J, leaving 1 base unmatched. There are 14 residues in the CDR3. Per germline, CDR1 MNHNS and CDR2 SASEGT. The CDR3 is CASSEGTGTYEQYF. In nucleotides, the CDR3 is TGTGCCAGCAGTGAAGGGACAGGGACCTACGAGCAGTACTTC.

The J gene is TRBJ2-1, the V gene TRBV9; tentatively, D is TRBD1 (6 bases). Trimming shortened V by 3 bases and J by 7 bases, and 17 bases separated the two germline ends. Germline V gives CDR1 SGDLS, CDR2 YYNGEE. This CDR3 is 15 amino acids long. The CDR3 region is CASSESTGRGNEQFF. The CDR3, as DNA: TGTGCCAGCAGCGAAAGCACGGGAAGGGGGAATGAGCAGTTCTTC.

The chain employs TRBV30 and TRBJ2-1; 10 bases align to TRBD2. Germline values: CDR1 GTSNPN, CDR2 SVGIG (reference sequence). The CDR3 sequence is 14 residues long. V lost 0 bases, J lost 12 bases, and 8 bases stayed unmatched. The CDR3 DNA sequence: TGTGCCTGGAGTGTACAAAAACTAGCGGGGACGCAGTTCTTC. Protein: CAWSVQKLAGTQFF. The full variable domain, in which reference TRBV30 and TRBJ2-1 provide the parts outside the CDR3, is SQTIHQWPATLVQPVGSPLSLECTVEGTSNPNLYWYRQAAGRGLQLLFYSVGIGQISSEVPQNLSASRPQDRQFILSSKKLLLSDSGFYLCAWSVQKLAGTQFFGPGTRLTVL.

This chain connects TRBV29-1 to TRBJ1-4; D possibly corresponds to TRBD1 (6 bases). This CDR3 is 11 amino acids long. Germline V gene data show CDR1 as SQVTM and CDR2 as ANQGSEA. The V gene lost 6 bases and the J gene lost 6 bases, with 8 bases spanning the gap. This CDR3 is CSVQGDEKLFF. DNA of the CDR3: TGCAGCGTACAGGGAGATGAAAAACTGTTTTTT.

The V call is TRBV21-1, the J call TRBJ2-7; the D call TRBD1 from the table was never checked on the DNA. TRBV21-1 is labeled a pseudogene. The CDR3 consists of 16 residues. The CDR3 region is CASSRKPGQSSYEQYF. CDR3 bases: TGTGCCAGCAGCAGAAAACCGGGACAGAGCTCCTACGAGCAGTACTTC.

The V gene is TRBV11-3, the J gene TRBJ2-2; 8 bases are shared with TRBD2. CDR3 length: 18 residues. Trimming took 2 bases from V and 3 from J; bases not matched to a gene: 11. Looked up from germline, CDR1 is SGHNT and CDR2 is YENEEA. The CDR3 region is CASSLNLITGGDTGELFF. DNA of the CDR3: TGTGCCAGCAGCTTAAATCTAATCACGGGAGGGGACACCGGGGAGCTGTTTTTT.

This chain joins TRBV18 and TRBJ1-5, with TRBD1 matching 7 bases. V lost 3 bases, J lost 4 bases, and 0 bases stayed unmatched. The germline CDR1 and CDR2 sequences are KGHSH and LQKENI. The CDR3 consists of 13 residues. Written as DNA, the CDR3 is TGTGCCAGCTCACCGGACAGGAATCAGCCCCAGCATTTT. Translating gives CASSPDRNQPQHF.

The CDR3 reads CASTRLSLIYGYTF. DNA for the CDR3: TGTGCCAGCACCAGACTGTCACTGATCTATGGCTACACCTTC. The chain recombines TRBV7-2 with TRBJ1-2; no clear D gene. V shed 7 bases and J shed 4 bases, with 16 bases lying between them. Germline V gene data show CDR1 as SGHTA and CDR2 as FQGNSA. The CDR3 loop spans 14 amino acids.

The CDR3 protein is CASSLLAGVNTDTQYF. The CDR3 bases are TGTGCCAGCAGTTTACTAGCGGGGGTGAACACAGATACGCAGTATTTT. The gene calls are TRBV2 and TRBJ2-3; 11 positions match TRBD2. V lost 5 bases, J lost 2 bases, and 6 bases stayed unmatched. The germline CDR1 and CDR2 sequences are SNHLY and FYNNEI. The CDR3 length is 16 residues.

The chain uses TRBV19 and TRBJ2-7, with 7 bases lining up with TRBD1. The CDR3 is 14 amino acids. Germline loops: CDR1 LNHDA, CDR2 SQIVND (reference sequence). V was clipped by 5 bases and J by 1 base; unmatched bases: 5. CDR3 bases: TGTGCCAGTAGTCCCGACAGGGCTTCCTACGAGCAGTACTTC. It specifies CASSPDRASYEQYF. Complete variable domain (other parts from reference TRBV19 and TRBJ2-7): DGGITQSPKYLFRKEGQNVTLSCEQNLNHDAMYWYRQDPGQGLRLIYYSQIVNDFQKGDIAEGYSVSREKKESFPLTVTSAQKNPTAFYLCASSPDRASYEQYFGPGTRLTVT.

This chain's CDR3 is CASSPWTGDDGYTF. CDR3 DNA sequence: TGTGCCAGCAGCCCATGGACAGGGGACGATGGCTACACCTTC. The rearrangement uses TRBV7-9 and TRBJ1-2; 9 bases fit TRBD1. Trimming removed 5 bases from V and 6 bases from J; junction bases left unmatched: 7. CDR1 and CDR2 from the germline V gene are SEHNR and FQNEAQ (reference sequence). This CDR3 has 14 amino acids.

This sequence joins TRBV10-1 and TRBJ1-1; 7 nucleotides align to TRBD1. The V and J ends lost 4 bases and 0 bases, in that order; junction bases with no gene match: 2. From germline, CDR1 is WNHNN and CDR2 SYGVQD (reference sequence). There are 14 residues in the CDR3. Here the CDR3 reads CASSAGTVNTEAFF. The CDR3 coding sequence is TGCGCCAGCAGTGCCGGGACAGTGAACACTGAAGCTTTCTTT.

The CDR3 DNA reads TGTGCCACAACAGGGGTGGATGAGCAGTTCTTC. Amino acids: CATTGVDEQFF. The chain uses TRBV10-3 and TRBJ2-1, with 7 bases lining up with TRBD1. The V segment lost 10 bases and the J segment 8 bases; nucleotides outside the gene matches: 5. Looked up from germline, CDR1 is ENHRY and CDR2 is SYGVKD. The CDR3 consists of 11 residues.

The chain links TRBV19 to TRBJ2-1, with TRBD2 matching over 7 bases. The CDR3 spans 15 residues. Germline trimming cut 0 bases from V and 6 bases from J; bases unmatched to any gene: 5. The V gene's germline CDR1 is LNHDA and CDR2 SQIVND (reference sequence). The CDR3 DNA reads TGTGCCAGTAGTATAGATAGGACGGGGGGCAATGAGCAGTTCTTC. Its translation is CASSIDRTGGNEQFF.

This clone came up a few times. V is TRBV7-2 and J is TRBJ2-7; no definite D call. The CDR3 spans 13 residues. Trimming left V 8 bases short and J 4 bases short, with 15 bases between. Germline CDR1 and CDR2: SGHTA and FQGNSA. This chain's CDR3 is CASPGCSLYEQYF. CDR3 nucleotide sequence: TGTGCCAGCCCCGGGTGCAGTCTTTACGAGCAGTACTTC.

The V call is TRBV6-5, the J call TRBJ2-3, with a weak D call TRBD1 (6 bases). CDR1 MNHEY and CDR2 SVGAGI come from the germline V gene. The CDR3 covers 14 residues. The V end was cut by 6 bases, the J end by 4 bases, with 14 bases between. CDR3 nucleotide sequence: TGTGCCAGCAGCCCGGGCAGGGGAGCAGATACGCAGTATTTT. Its protein is CASSPGRGADTQYF.

This clone was observed a handful of times. J is TRBJ2-5 and V is TRBV7-7; 11 bases agree with TRBD1. The CDR3 extends over 15 amino acids. Germline lookup yields CDR1 SSHAT and CDR2 FNYEAQ (reference sequence). Trimming removed 5 bases from V and 5 bases from J; junction bases left unmatched: 7. The CDR3 sequence: CASSSGQGAVETQYF. The CDR3, as DNA: TGTGCCAGCAGCAGTGGACAGGGGGCGGTGGAGACCCAGTACTTC.

This chain links TRBV5-5 with TRBJ2-7; possible D gene TRBD1, 6 bases. Germline V CDR1 and CDR2: SGHKS, YYEKEE (reference sequence). This CDR3 comprises 14 residues. V was shortened by 4 bases and J by 4 bases, with 15 bases between the two germline ends. In DNA, the CDR3 is TGTGCCAGCAGCACCACAGGGAAATGGTACGAGCAGTACTTC. This codes for CASSTTGKWYEQYF.

The J gene is TRBJ1-4, the V gene TRBV7-6, with TRBD1 identical over 10 bases. The CDR3 extends over 16 amino acids. V gave up 1 base and J gave up 4 bases; unmatched junction bases: 3. CDR1 SGHVS and CDR2 FNYEAQ come from the germline V gene. CDR3: CASSLEGTGVNEKLFF. The CDR3 region has the DNA TGTGCCAGCAGCTTAGAAGGGACAGGGGTTAATGAAAAACTGTTTTTT.

The chain links TRBV18 to TRBJ1-3, with TRBD1 identical over 7 bases. V lost 4 bases and J lost 3; bases outside the gene matches: 3. This CDR3 is 14 amino acids long. Germline loops: CDR1 KGHSH, CDR2 LQKENI. The chain's CDR3 is CASSQTGVGNTIYF. The CDR3 DNA reads TGTGCCAGCTCACAAACAGGGGTTGGAAACACCATATATTTT.

This chain uses TRBV30 with TRBJ1-2; 7 bases fit TRBD1. The germline gives CDR1 GTSNPN, CDR2 SVGIG (reference sequence). This CDR3 spans 16 amino acids. With V trimmed by 0 bases and J by 8 bases, 15 bases remained unmatched. CDR3 region: CAWSVSFRQGQGGYTF. CDR3 in DNA: TGTGCCTGGAGTGTAAGTTTTCGACAGGGTCAAGGAGGCTACACCTTC.

CDR3 DNA: TGTGCCAGCAGCAGGAGTAGGGAGGAGACCCAGTACTTC. Residues: CASSRSREETQYF. V gene TRBV7-2 combines with J gene TRBJ2-5, with D possibly being TRBD2 (5 bases). The CDR3 contains 13 residues. Germline CDR1 SGHTA, CDR2 FQGNSA. V lost 5 bases, J lost 5 bases, and 12 bases lay in between. The complete variable domain, with remaining parts taken from reference TRBV7-2 and TRBJ2-5, reads GAGVSQSPSNKVTEKGKDVELRCDPISGHTALYWYRQSLGQGLEFLIYFQGNSAPDKSGLPSDRFSAERTGGSVSTLTIQRTQQEDSAVYLCASSRSREETQYFGPGTRLLVL.

This clone was picked up a small number of times. The V call is TRBV27, the J call TRBJ1-2; 7 bases fit TRBD1. V was clipped by 3 bases and J by 1 base; unmatched bases: 8. The germline V gene has CDR1 MNHEY and CDR2 SMNVEV (reference sequence). The CDR3 has 16 residues. For the CDR3, the DNA is TGTGCCAGCAGTTTCTCCGGGACAGCGATTAACTATGGCTACACCTTC. Translated: CASSFSGTAINYGYTF.

This clone was counted a few times. The gene calls are TRBV9 and TRBJ2-7; no firm D call. Germline CDR1 is SGDLS and CDR2 is YYNGEE. The CDR3 extends over 14 amino acids. With 4 bases removed from V and 3 bases from J, the gap between germline ends came to 14 bases. Written as DNA, the CDR3 is TGTGCCAGCAGCCTCTACGAGACAAACTACGAGCAGTACTTC. Its translation is CASSLYETNYEQYF.

The CDR3 bases are TGTGCCAGCAGCAAAGGAAGGACAGGGGCTGAGAACACTGAAGCTTTCTTT. As protein: CASSKGRTGAENTEAFF. This chain uses TRBV21-1 with TRBJ1-1; the D call in the table, TRBD1, was not verified against the DNA. TRBV21-1 is a pseudogene. There are 17 residues in the CDR3.